This TCR beta chain was recorded in a study of shared clonotypes between healthy human individuals (dated by TCRdb to 2020 to 2022). In the study overall: A couple of women and a few men aged 18 to 49 years were included in the cohort. For each donor, three plates each were used for CD4 naive and CD4 memory, two plates were used for CD8 naive, and one plate was used for CD8 memory. To estimate repertoire size and how much clonotypes are shared between individuals, the study performed deep sequencing of blood TCR repertoires from roughly five healthy adults. To increase sequencing depth and limit assay-specific biases, TCR repertoire library preparation and sequencing were carried out by different laboratories using diverse techniques. Per donor, leukapheresis produced somewhere between about 0.94 and 8.9 billion PBMCs. The investigation overall reported the following: Incomplete sequencing was indicated by rarefaction of sorted-subset datasets, despite the large sequencing depth. Compared with non-shared clonotypes, clonotypes shared by all four sorted-subset donors had higher generation probabilities. Naive subsets generally had larger estimated clonotype richness than memory subsets. The genetic and exposure-history diversity represented was limited by the small number of donors. Sampling was restricted to blood, and TCR repertoires in tissue are likely to differ from TCR repertoires in blood. Based on pairwise subsampling, the degree of clonotype sharing among donors was expected to be affected by sequencing depth. Sharing across a few donors was observed for 5% to 6.5% of naive CD4, about 4% of naive CD8, about 2.3% of memory CD4, and approximately 0.41% of memory CD8 clonotypes.

Using the deep immunoSEQ assay, multiplex PCR amplified TCR CDR3 regions from genomic DNA. Extracted genomic DNA from each cell subset was spread evenly across all wells of several immunoSEQ 96-well plates, with each plate serving as a replicate. For sorted subsets, 200 ng of genomic DNA, equivalent to around 31,000 T cell genomes, went into each replicate PCR. Purified libraries were quantified with a Qubit 3.0 fluorometer, sized on a Bioanalyzer 2100, and re-quantified with the KAPA Library Quantification kit. Every immunoSEQ 96-well plate was sequenced on a dedicated single-read 150-cycle Illumina NextSeq 550 flow cell. The authors processed their data as follows. Because the immunoSEQ output included only junctional sequences and no quality scores, the filtering could not be the same as the filtering used for full-length reads. Sequences were annotated with PyIR, a Python wrapper for IgBLAST v1.9, and V/J genes and CDR3 were assigned using IMGT germline references. Reads with weak V/J assignments (E-value above 1e-6), missing CDR3, stop codons, out-of-frame junctions, or ambiguous translated residues were removed. A V3J clonotype was defined by an identical inferred V gene, J gene, and CDR3 amino acid sequence. Percentage overlap between repertoires was calculated by dividing the number of shared unique clonotypes by the size of the smaller repertoire. Three approaches were used to assess repertoire richness: RTK rarefaction, the Chao1 estimator, and Recon v2.1 estimates of unobserved clonotypes. Generation probabilities for all TCRbeta clonotypes obtained by the gDNA method from four donors were computed using OLGA. The table comes from immuneACCESS by way of TCRdb, which keeps in-frame sequences with V and J called. Part of the clones is missing from these tables; in studies checked, under half for an unresolved V gene and the rest for unknown reasons. Clone size and V and J calls were adopted from that table, with D and trimming inferred from the DNA. Recorded for this sample are over a million clones; 95% to 99% of them occurred a single time. Approximately 0.45% of the sample goes to the ten largest clones.

Healthy HIV-negative adults with no recently reported acute infections or vaccinations were included as donors. Every donor was a Caucasian adult living in Nashville, Tennessee, USA. Magnetic negative selection was used to enrich CD4+ T cells, after which naive cells were positively selected on CD45RA and the negative fraction became the memory subset. Blood was obtained by leukapheresis, after which PBMCs were separated by Ficoll-Histopaque density gradient centrifugation and cryopreserved in liquid nitrogen vapor phase. Analytical flow cytometry was used to check the purity and quantity of each magnetically sorted T cell population. Genomic DNA was isolated from each sorted fraction and quantified by UV absorbance on a Nanodrop 2000c. The germline V gene sets CDR1 to SGHDT and CDR2 to YYEEEE. From its cysteine to its phenylalanine, the CDR3 spans 19 amino acids. Here the CDR3 DNA is all that survives: 57 bases in frame from base 1. V is pared back by 5 bases and J by 0 bases, with 24 bases lying between the germline termini.

Note on this clone: Its antigen is unknown. Qualities for individual bases were not recorded, and no much larger clone is one base off.

Sequencing was carried out using naive CD4+ T cells sorted from blood. The cell subset or site label for this specimen denotes: CD45RA+ positively selected. The receptor's source is a man aged 25 to 45 in good health. The chain links TRBV5-6 with TRBJ2-1; the D gene is perhaps TRBD1, from 6 matching bases. The sequence in DNA is TGTGCCAGCAGTTATCCGGGACACCGGATTAAGAGCTCCTACAATGAGCAGTTCTTC. Its protein product is CASSYPGHRIKSSYNEQFF.